Listed below are T cell receptor beta chains from one sample, sequenced in a study of PD-1 blockade in classical Hodgkin lymphoma. Generated by immunoSEQ multiplex PCR, the TCRdb table keeps only in-frame clones and is missing some. The sample includes about 43,000 clones, roughly 78% seen only once; the top ten take roughly 2.8%. The source material was peripheral blood mononuclear cells (PBMCs), sampled before the second cycle of nivolumab. The receptors come from a human donor with classical Hodgkin lymphoma. CDR3s include the opening cysteine and the closing phenylalanine or tryptophan. The order of the fields is CDR3 protein, CDR3 DNA, J gene, V gene, CDR3 length, clone size, D gene. D genes are given only for firm matches. Part of the rows lack a size; the others show once, few, many or a class for expanded clones.

CDR3 protein: CASSFNEQFF; CDR3 DNA: TGTGCCAGCAGCTTCAATGAGCAGTTCTTC; J gene: TRBJ2-1; V gene: TRBV5-8; CDR3 length: 10; clone size: .; D gene: .
CDR3 protein: CASSHTGGSYEQYF; CDR3 DNA: TGTGCCAGCAGCCACACAGGGGGCTCCTACGAGCAGTACTTC; J gene: TRBJ2-7; V gene: TRBV9; CDR3 length: 14; clone size: .; D gene: TRBD1
CDR3 protein: CASSLEVAGLNTGELFF; CDR3 DNA: TGTGCCAGCAGCTTGGAGGTAGCGGGGCTCAACACCGGGGAGCTGTTTTTT; J gene: TRBJ2-2; V gene: TRBV5-6; CDR3 length: 17; clone size: .; D gene: TRBD2
CDR3 protein: CASSIGRLSYTF; CDR3 DNA: TGTGCCAGCAGCATCGGGAGGCTAAGCTACACCTTC; J gene: TRBJ1-2; V gene: TRBV21-1; CDR3 length: 12; clone size: .; D gene: .
CDR3 protein: CASSFGQFLGETQYF; CDR3 DNA: TGTGCCAGCAGTTTCGGGCAGTTTTTAGGAGAGACCCAGTACTTC; J gene: TRBJ2-5; V gene: TRBV28; CDR3 length: 15; clone size: .; D gene: .
CDR3 protein: CSVAGDRKSYEQYF; CDR3 DNA: TGCAGCGTCGCCGGGGACAGGAAGTCCTACGAGCAGTACTTC; J gene: TRBJ2-7; V gene: TRBV29-1; CDR3 length: 14; clone size: .; D gene: TRBD1
CDR3 protein: CASSRTLQLGYTF; CDR3 DNA: TGTGCCAGCAGCCGGACTCTACAGTTAGGCTACACCTTC; J gene: TRBJ1-2; V gene: TRBV5-4; CDR3 length: 13; clone size: .; D gene: .
CDR3 protein: CASSFLYGNQPQHF; CDR3 DNA: TGTGCCAGCAGTTTTTTATATGGGAATCAGCCCCAGCATTTT; J gene: TRBJ1-5; V gene: TRBV27; CDR3 length: 14; clone size: .; D gene: .
CDR3 protein: CAILSGEGAYEQYF; CDR3 DNA: TGTGCCATACTCTCGGGAGAGGGGGCCTACGAGCAGTACTTC; J gene: TRBJ2-7; V gene: TRBV10-3; CDR3 length: 14; clone size: .; D gene: .
CDR3 protein: CASSFLRVEQFF; CDR3 DNA: TGTGCCAGCAGCTTTTTGCGCGTCGAGCAGTTCTTC; J gene: TRBJ2-1; V gene: TRBV11-2; CDR3 length: 12; clone size: .; D gene: .
CDR3 protein: CASSRQGGQGLISYEQYF; CDR3 DNA: TGTGCCAGCAGCCGACAAGGGGGGCAGGGCTTAATATCCTACGAGCAGTACTTC; J gene: TRBJ2-7; V gene: TRBV7-2; CDR3 length: 18; clone size: .; D gene: .
CDR3 protein: CASIEGGLGLQPQHF; CDR3 DNA: TGTGCCAGCATAGAGGGTGGGCTGGGGCTTCAGCCCCAGCATTTT; J gene: TRBJ1-5; V gene: TRBV28; CDR3 length: 15; clone size: .; D gene: .
CDR3 protein: CSVADRGASYEQYF; CDR3 DNA: TGCAGCGTTGCGGACAGGGGGGCCTCCTACGAGCAGTACTTC; J gene: TRBJ2-7; V gene: TRBV29-1; CDR3 length: 14; clone size: .; D gene: TRBD1
CDR3 protein: CATSGSSSYNEQFF; CDR3 DNA: TGTGCCACCAGTGGTTCGAGCTCCTACAATGAGCAGTTCTTC; J gene: TRBJ2-1; V gene: TRBV15; CDR3 length: 14; clone size: .; D gene: .
CDR3 protein: CASSSFTGNYGYTF; CDR3 DNA: TGCGCCAGCAGCTCATTCACAGGGAACTATGGCTACACCTTC; J gene: TRBJ1-2; V gene: TRBV5-1; CDR3 length: 14; clone size: .; D gene: .
CDR3 protein: CASSTAHTEAFF; CDR3 DNA: TGTGCCAGCAGTACAGCCCACACTGAAGCTTTCTTT; J gene: TRBJ1-1; V gene: TRBV7-6; CDR3 length: 12; clone size: .; D gene: .
CDR3 protein: CASSLSSFLTAFF; CDR3 DNA: TGTGCCAGCAGCTTAAGCAGCTTTCTTACGGCTTTCTTT; J gene: TRBJ1-1; V gene: TRBV7-8; CDR3 length: 13; clone size: .; D gene: .
CDR3 protein: CASSLGATGYF; CDR3 DNA: TGTGCCAGCAGCTTGGGTGCTACGGGCTACTTC; J gene: TRBJ2-7; V gene: TRBV11-2; CDR3 length: 11; clone size: .; D gene: .
CDR3 protein: CASSQAGDADLSGANVLTF; CDR3 DNA: TGTGCCAGCAGCCAAGCCGGGGACGCGGACCTCTCTGGGGCCAACGTCCTGACTTTC; J gene: TRBJ2-6; V gene: TRBV4-2; CDR3 length: 19; clone size: .; D gene: .
CDR3 protein: CASIQADTQYF; CDR3 DNA: TGTGCCAGCATCCAAGCAGATACGCAGTATTTT; J gene: TRBJ2-3; V gene: TRBV5-6; CDR3 length: 11; clone size: .; D gene: .
CDR3 protein: CASSTGSLMNTEAFF; CDR3 DNA: TGTGCCAGCAGTACAGGGTCGTTGATGAACACTGAAGCTTTCTTT; J gene: TRBJ1-1; V gene: TRBV7-3; CDR3 length: 15; clone size: .; D gene: .
CDR3 protein: CASSPSLLNTEAFF; CDR3 DNA: TGCGCCAGCAGCCCTTCACTTCTGAACACTGAAGCTTTCTTT; J gene: TRBJ1-1; V gene: TRBV4-3; CDR3 length: 14; clone size: large; D gene: .
CDR3 protein: CASSLVGRGARSGEQYF; CDR3 DNA: TGTGCCAGCAGCTTAGTAGGGCGGGGGGCTCGCTCAGGGGAGCAGTACTTC; J gene: TRBJ2-7; V gene: TRBV7-2; CDR3 length: 17; clone size: .; D gene: TRBD2
CDR3 protein: CASSPWGVSDTEAFF; CDR3 DNA: TGTGCCAGCAGCCCCTGGGGGGTATCGGACACTGAAGCTTTCTTT; J gene: TRBJ1-1; V gene: TRBV7-9; CDR3 length: 15; clone size: .; D gene: .
CDR3 protein: CASSQDWVSPYEQYF; CDR3 DNA: TGCGCCAGCAGCCAAGATTGGGTCTCCCCCTACGAGCAGTACTTC; J gene: TRBJ2-7; V gene: TRBV4-1; CDR3 length: 15; clone size: .; D gene: .
CDR3 protein: CASSPGGAGVTDTQYF; CDR3 DNA: TGTGCCAGCAGCCCGGGGGGAGCGGGGGTCACAGATACGCAGTATTTT; J gene: TRBJ2-3; V gene: TRBV7-2; CDR3 length: 16; clone size: .; D gene: TRBD2
CDR3 protein: CASSVGDDGGTQYF; CDR3 DNA: TGTGCCAGCAGCGTTGGGGACGACGGCGGCACCCAGTACTTC; J gene: TRBJ2-5; V gene: TRBV9; CDR3 length: 14; clone size: few; D gene: .
CDR3 protein: CAISESTAFGDGYTF; CDR3 DNA: TGTGCCATCAGTGAGTCAACAGCCTTTGGCGATGGCTACACCTTC; J gene: TRBJ1-2; V gene: TRBV10-3; CDR3 length: 15; clone size: few; D gene: .
CDR3 protein: CASSLLAGGEQFF; CDR3 DNA: TGTGCCAGCAGCTTGCTAGCGGGAGGTGAGCAGTTCTTC; J gene: TRBJ2-1; V gene: TRBV7-2; CDR3 length: 13; clone size: .; D gene: TRBD2
CDR3 protein: CASSFVPRASYEQYF; CDR3 DNA: TGTGCCAGCAGCTTCGTTCCTCGGGCTTCCTACGAGCAGTACTTC; J gene: TRBJ2-7; V gene: TRBV7-8; CDR3 length: 15; clone size: .; D gene: .
CDR3 protein: CASSLGDREFMGNTEAFF; CDR3 DNA: TGTGCCAGCAGCTTGGGGGACAGAGAGTTCATGGGGAACACTGAAGCTTTCTTT; J gene: TRBJ1-1; V gene: TRBV5-5; CDR3 length: 18; clone size: .; D gene: TRBD1
CDR3 protein: CASSKFSDVEEGNGYTF; CDR3 DNA: TGTGCCAGCAGCAAATTCAGCGACGTGGAAGAGGGGAATGGCTACACCTTC; J gene: TRBJ1-2; V gene: TRBV21-1; CDR3 length: 17; clone size: once; D gene: .
CDR3 protein: CASGQGPGRENQPQHF; CDR3 DNA: TGTGCCAGCGGCCAGGGACCGGGGCGGGAGAATCAGCCCCAGCATTTT; J gene: TRBJ1-5; V gene: TRBV28; CDR3 length: 16; clone size: .; D gene: .